Below, 9 T cell receptor beta chains from the same sample are listed, as sequenced in a study of cytomegalovirus exposure and HLA in healthy donors. PCR employed 60 Vbeta and 13 Jbeta primers. TCRdb keeps only in-frame clones here, not all; method: immunoSEQ multiplex PCR. Its listing shows approximately 110,000 clones. The sample consisted of PBMCs. The source of these receptors is a man between 45 and 60 years old in good health and CMV-seronegative.

The V gene is TRBV9, the J gene TRBJ2-7, with 13 bases fitting TRBD2. The trim removed 4 bases at V and 5 bases at J, leaving 9 bases unmatched. Germline CDR1 is SGDLS and CDR2 is YYNGEE. The CDR3 consists of 16 residues. CDR3 sequence (DNA): TGTGCCAGCAGCTCCCCCGGGACTAGCGGGACCAACGAGCAGTACTTC. This gives the protein CASSSPGTSGTNEQYF.

The chain has TRBV6-1 and TRBJ1-5, with 12 bases lining up with TRBD1. V lost 8 bases, J lost 7 bases, and 9 bases stayed unmatched. The germline CDR1 and CDR2 sequences are MNHNS and SASEGT. The CDR3 is 15 amino acids. The CDR3 spells CASSRDRGLKQPQHF. The CDR3 DNA follows: TGTGCCAGCTCTCGGGACAGGGGGCTAAAGCAGCCCCAGCATTTT.

J is TRBJ1-2 and V is TRBV19; TRBD1 is a possible D gene (5 bases). Germline CDR1 reads LNHDA; CDR2 reads SQIVND (reference sequence). This CDR3 spans 15 amino acids. The ends were cut back, 1 base at V and 4 bases at J, with 13 bases in the middle. CDR3 DNA sequence: TGTGCCAGTAGTATAGGTCAGGGCGGAATCTATGGCTACACCTTC. As protein: CASSIGQGGIYGYTF.

This rearrangement joins TRBV27 to TRBJ2-1; 10 bases agree with TRBD2. J lost 7 bases, V lost 2 bases, and 14 bases had no gene match. The CDR3 is made up of 18 amino acids. Germline assignment: CDR1 MNHEY and CDR2 SMNVEV (reference sequence). Here the CDR3 DNA reads TGTGCCAGCAGTTTAACGGCTAGCGGGGGAGTGTGGAGTAATGAGCAGTTCTTC. It yields the protein CASSLTASGGVWSNEQFF.

The gene calls are TRBV6-1 and TRBJ1-6; 8 bases agree with TRBD1. CDR3 size: 15 residues. Germline lookup yields CDR1 MNHNS and CDR2 SASEGT. V lost 4 bases and J lost 6; bases outside the gene matches: 5. The CDR3 spells CASSVLQGANSPLHF. The DNA for the CDR3 is TGTGCCAGCAGTGTCCTCCAGGGGGCTAATTCACCCCTCCACTTT.

CDR3 coding DNA: TGCGCCAGCAGCCCCCTCGGGACTAGCGGGGAGACCCAGTACTTC. This translates into CASSPLGTSGETQYF. The V gene is TRBV5-1, the J gene TRBJ2-5; TRBD2 matches at 12 bases. CDR3 length: 15 amino acids. Germline CDR1 SGHRS, CDR2 YFSETQ. Trimming cost V 4 bases and J 5 bases; bases outside gene matches: 6.

The rearrangement uses TRBV18 and TRBJ1-1, with 12 bases matching TRBD1. The CDR3 is 16 residues long. The junction had 5 bases not matched to a gene; V was cut back by 2 bases and J by 4 bases. Looked up from germline, CDR1 is KGHSH and CDR2 is LQKENI. The CDR3 here is CASSPGTGGTGTEAFF. CDR3 sequence (DNA): TGTGCCAGCTCACCAGGGACAGGGGGCACAGGCACTGAAGCTTTCTTT.

The chain combines TRBV14 with TRBJ1-2; D possibly corresponds to TRBD1 (6 bases). CDR1 SGHDN and CDR2 FVKESK come from the germline V gene. CDR3 length equals 15 residues. V gave up 1 base and J gave up 4 bases, with 13 bases separating them. CDR3 sequence: CASSQGAGGSYGYTF. CDR3 nucleotide sequence: TGTGCCAGCAGCCAAGGTGCGGGGGGCTCCTATGGCTACACCTTC. The whole variable domain, remainder taken from reference TRBV14 and TRBJ1-2, is EAGVTQFPSHSVIEKGQTVTLRCDPISGHDNLYWYRRVMGKEIKFLLHFVKESKQDESGMPNNRFLAERTGGTYSTLKVQPAELEDSGVYFCASSQGAGGSYGYTFGSGTRLTVV.

The chain employs TRBV27 and TRBJ2-1, with D tentatively TRBD2 (6 bases). Germline V gene sequence: CDR1 MNHEY, CDR2 SMNVEV (reference sequence). The CDR3 covers 20 residues. Trimming removed 8 bases at V and 0 bases at J, with 29 bases between. As DNA, the CDR3 is TGTGCCAGCGGGAAAACTCCACCGGGACTTTCCACAATCTCCTACAATGAGCAGTTCTTC. This codes for CASGKTPPGLSTISYNEQFF.